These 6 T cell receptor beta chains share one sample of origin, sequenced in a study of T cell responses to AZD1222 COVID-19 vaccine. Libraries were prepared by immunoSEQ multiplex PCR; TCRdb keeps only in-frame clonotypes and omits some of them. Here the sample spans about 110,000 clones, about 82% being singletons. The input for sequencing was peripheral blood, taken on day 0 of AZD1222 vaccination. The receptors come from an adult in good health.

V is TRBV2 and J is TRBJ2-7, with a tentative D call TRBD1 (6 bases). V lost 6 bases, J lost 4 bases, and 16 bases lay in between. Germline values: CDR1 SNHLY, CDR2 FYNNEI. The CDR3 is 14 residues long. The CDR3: CASRDRLVIYEQYF. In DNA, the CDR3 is TGTGCCAGCAGGGACAGACTGGTCATTTACGAGCAGTACTTC. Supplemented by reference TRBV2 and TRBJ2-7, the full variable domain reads EPEVTQTPSHQVTQMGQEVILRCVPISNHLYFYWYRQILGQKVEFLVSFYNNEISEKSEIFDDQFSVERPDGSNFTLKIRSTKLEDSAMYFCASRDRLVIYEQYFGPGTRLTVT.

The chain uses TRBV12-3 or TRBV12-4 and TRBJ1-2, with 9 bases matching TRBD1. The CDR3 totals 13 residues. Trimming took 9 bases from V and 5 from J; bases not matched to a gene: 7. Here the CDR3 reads CASSPGQGYGYTF. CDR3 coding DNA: TGTGCCAGTAGCCCGGGACAGGGATATGGCTACACCTTC.

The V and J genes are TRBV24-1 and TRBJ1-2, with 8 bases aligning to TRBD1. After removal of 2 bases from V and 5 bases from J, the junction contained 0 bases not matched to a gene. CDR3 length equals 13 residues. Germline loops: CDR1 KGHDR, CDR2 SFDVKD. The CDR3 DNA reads TGTGCCACCAGTGATTGGACAGGGTATGGCTACACCTTC. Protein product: CATSDWTGYGYTF.

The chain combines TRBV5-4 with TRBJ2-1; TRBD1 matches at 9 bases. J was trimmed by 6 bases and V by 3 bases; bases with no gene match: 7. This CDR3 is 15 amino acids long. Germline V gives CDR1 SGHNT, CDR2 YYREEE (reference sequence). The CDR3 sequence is CASSSRQGGGNEQFF. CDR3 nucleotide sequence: TGTGCCAGCAGCTCGAGACAGGGGGGGGGCAATGAGCAGTTCTTC.

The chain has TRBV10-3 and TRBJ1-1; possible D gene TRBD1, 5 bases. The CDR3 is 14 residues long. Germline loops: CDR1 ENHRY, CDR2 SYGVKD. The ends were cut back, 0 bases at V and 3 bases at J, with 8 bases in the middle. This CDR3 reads CAISESGRDTEAFF. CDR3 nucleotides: TGTGCCATCAGTGAGTCCGGCAGGGACACTGAAGCTTTCTTT.

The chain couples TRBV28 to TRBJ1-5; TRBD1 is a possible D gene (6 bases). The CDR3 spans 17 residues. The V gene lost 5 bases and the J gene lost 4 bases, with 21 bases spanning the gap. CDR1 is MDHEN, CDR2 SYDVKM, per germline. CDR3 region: CASSPSGGHGPNQPQHF. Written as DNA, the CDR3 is TGTGCCAGCAGTCCATCGGGGGGGCACGGGCCGAATCAGCCCCAGCATTTT.